The 8 T cell receptor beta chains reported below all come from one sample, sequenced in a study of T-cell memory formation after mild COVID-19. TCRdb re-analysed the 5' RACE reads in MiXCR, keeping a single row per CDR3 protein. This sample carries about 320,000 distinct CDR3 sequences, 14% of them seen once, and the ten largest clones take 21%. Sequenced input: PBMCs or a T cell subset sorted from them (not recorded which). The receptors shown here come from a man between 18 and 29 years old who had mild COVID-19 (a few samples of this study predate the infection). Cell type and time point are not known.

This clonotype came up a few times. This chain uses TRBV12-3 or TRBV12-4 with TRBJ2-3; TRBD1 agrees at 10 bases. Trimming at V came to 5 bases and at J to 2 bases, leaving 4 bases not matched to a gene. The CDR3 spans 15 residues. CDR3 sequence reads: CASSGTGDLTDTQYF. CDR3 DNA: TGTGCCAGCAGTGGGACAGGGGACCTCACAGATACGCAGTATTTT.

This clonotype has a count of ten or more. The rearrangement links TRBV5-1 to TRBJ2-7; 10 positions match TRBD1. This CDR3 contains 15 residues. CDR1 is SGHRS, CDR2 YFSETQ, per germline. Trimming cost V 4 bases and J 2 bases; bases outside gene matches: 6. DNA for the CDR3: TGCGCCAGCAGCCTATGGGACAGGGGAACCTACGAGCAGTACTTC. This gives the protein CASSLWDRGTYEQYF.

This clonotype was seen at least ten times. The chain joins TRBV7-2 to TRBJ1-5; no definite D call. The CDR3 consists of 13 residues. V shed 5 bases and J shed 1 base, with 6 bases lying between them. In germline, CDR1 is SGHTA, CDR2 FQGNSA. The CDR3, as DNA: TGTGCCAGCAGCCTCCAGAGCAATCAGCCCCAGCATTTT. It specifies CASSLQSNQPQHF.

This clonotype has only a few counts. The chain links TRBV6-1 to TRBJ1-5; D gene uncertain. The V and J ends lost 6 bases and 5 bases respectively, with 14 bases between them. The CDR3 is 14 amino acids. Germline V CDR1 and CDR2: MNHNS, SASEGT. The CDR3: CASSALGMDQPQHF. CDR3 bases: TGTGCCAGCAGCGCCCTAGGGATGGATCAGCCCCAGCATTTT.

This clonotype appeared many times. V is TRBV7-2 and J is TRBJ1-1; no firm D call. Germline V gene data show CDR1 as SGHTA and CDR2 as FQGNSA. Trimming took off 1 base at V and 9 bases at J, with 9 bases between the two ends. This CDR3 spans 12 amino acids. The CDR3 region is CASSLGPRQAFF. CDR3 nucleotide sequence: TGTGCCAGCAGCTTAGGGCCAAGGCAAGCTTTCTTT.

This clonotype was seen a handful of times. V and J are TRBV12-3 or TRBV12-4 and TRBJ1-4, with 9 bases fitting TRBD1. This CDR3 is built from 19 residues. V shed 5 bases and J 0 bases; nucleotides not matched to a gene: 13. This CDR3 is CASSGTGGPTLATNEKLFF. In DNA, the CDR3 is TGTGCCAGCAGTGGAACAGGGGGCCCGACACTTGCAACTAATGAAAAACTGTTTTTT.

This clonotype was seen more than once but under ten times. The rearrangement uses TRBV10-3 and TRBJ2-3; maybe TRBD1 (6 bases). The length of the CDR3 is 18 residues. Germline V gene sequence: CDR1 ENHRY, CDR2 SYGVKD. V was cut by 4 bases and J by 4 bases, with 24 bases left in between. The CDR3 is CAISGGPLYRIRADTQYF. CDR3 bases: TGTGCCATCAGTGGGGGGCCCTTGTACAGGATCCGCGCAGATACGCAGTATTTT.

The chain carries TRBV20-1 and TRBJ2-5; D is perhaps TRBD1 (5 bases). Germline-derived CDR1 and CDR2 are DFQATT and SNEGSKA (reference sequence). V shed 5 bases and J shed 4 bases, with 14 bases lying between them. The CDR3 has 13 amino acids. The CDR3 region is CSASTGPGETQYF. The CDR3 nucleotides are TGCAGTGCTTCTACAGGACCTGGAGAGACCCAGTACTTC.